The present T cell receptor (beta chain) was sequenced within a study of CD8 T cells in Susac syndrome. Germline CDR1 is SGHAT and CDR2 is FQNNGV. The CDR3 runs 13 residues. The V end lost 5 bases, the J end lost 5 bases, and 10 bases lay between the germline ends. cDNA came from roughly 0.47 to 1 ug RNA primed by random hexamers. The CDR3 of TCR beta was amplified by immunoSEQ multiplex PCR across 54 Vbeta and 13 Jbeta. TCRdb ran MiXCR on the immunoSEQ multiplex PCR reads and lists one entry per CDR3 protein. The sample lists approximately 200,000 distinct CDR3 sequences, nearly 95% occurring once. Blood CD8+ and CD4+ T cells underwent high-throughput TCR beta sequencing. TEMRA cells were FACS-enriched, unlike CD8+ and CD4+ T cells, which were negatively isolated.

The rearrangement joins TRBV11-2 to TRBJ2-4; maybe TRBD2 (5 bases). The TCR was taken from a human donor with multiple sclerosis. Sequencing input: CD4+ T cells from PBMCs. The CDR3 here is CASSPYGENIQYF. As DNA, the CDR3 is TGTGCCAGCAGCCCTTACGGGGAAAACATTCAGTACTTC.